The rows below give T cell receptor beta chains drawn from one sample of a study of T cell responses to AZD1222 COVID-19 vaccine. Some clones are missing from TCRdb's copy, which holds only in-frame ones; the method was immunoSEQ multiplex PCR. Among about 150,000 clones listed, 91% were seen once. The source was peripheral blood, collected 28 days after the second AZD1222 dose. The receptors were sampled from an adult who received the AZD1222 COVID-19 vaccine. Both conserved end residues are part of each CDR3. Each record gives: V gene, D gene, clone size, J gene, CDR3 length, CDR3 protein, CDR3 DNA. D genes are given only for firm matches. Size tells how often a clone was seen (once, few, many) or the class of an expanded clone, and some rows leave it out.

V gene: TRBV19
D gene: TRBD2
clone size: NA
J gene: TRBJ2-3
CDR3 length: 18
CDR3 protein: CASSSGRLAGGRTDTQYF
CDR3 DNA: TGTGCCAGTAGTTCAGGGCGACTAGCGGGAGGGAGGACAGATACGCAGTATTTT

V gene: TRBV21-1
D gene: NA
clone size: once
J gene: TRBJ2-5
CDR3 length: 18
CDR3 protein: CASSNISENRENGETQYF
CDR3 DNA: TGTGCCAGCAGCAATATCTCCGAAAATAGAGAGAATGGAGAGACCCAGTACTTC

V gene: TRBV27
D gene: NA
clone size: NA
J gene: TRBJ2-1
CDR3 length: 13
CDR3 protein: CASSFGRRNEQFF
CDR3 DNA: TGTGCCAGCAGTTTCGGACGTCGTAATGAGCAGTTCTTC

V gene: TRBV5-1
D gene: NA
clone size: once
J gene: TRBJ1-2
CDR3 length: 16
CDR3 protein: CASSLEGARINHGYTF
CDR3 DNA: TGCGCCAGCAGCTTGGAAGGGGCGCGAATAAACCATGGCTACACCTTC

V gene: TRBV7-2
D gene: TRBD2
clone size: NA
J gene: TRBJ2-5
CDR3 length: 14
CDR3 protein: CASSPGGAGETQYF
CDR3 DNA: TGTGCCAGCAGCCCCGGGGGGGCAGGGGAGACCCAGTACTTC

V gene: TRBV12-3/TRBV12-4
D gene: NA
clone size: once
J gene: TRBJ2-7
CDR3 length: 13
CDR3 protein: CASTTSPSYEQYF
CDR3 DNA: TGTGCCAGCACCACGTCCCCCTCCTACGAGCAGTACTTC

V gene: TRBV4-1
D gene: NA
clone size: NA
J gene: TRBJ2-3
CDR3 length: 17
CDR3 protein: CASSQGLTVFSTDTQYF
CDR3 DNA: TGCGCCAGCAGCCAAGGTTTGACCGTTTTTAGCACAGATACGCAGTATTTT

V gene: TRBV6-6
D gene: TRBD1
clone size: NA
J gene: TRBJ1-6
CDR3 length: 14
CDR3 protein: CASRRDSYNSPLHF
CDR3 DNA: TGTGCCAGCAGGCGGGACAGCTATAATTCACCCCTCCACTTT

V gene: TRBV6-4
D gene: TRBD1
clone size: NA
J gene: TRBJ1-2
CDR3 length: 14
CDR3 protein: CASRMGQGSGGYTF
CDR3 DNA: TGTGCCAGCAGGATGGGACAGGGATCGGGAGGCTACACCTTC

V gene: TRBV24-1
D gene: NA
clone size: NA
J gene: TRBJ2-1
CDR3 length: 13
CDR3 protein: CATSDFPVPEQFF
CDR3 DNA: TGTGCCACCAGTGATTTCCCCGTTCCTGAGCAGTTCTTC

V gene: TRBV10-3
D gene: TRBD1
clone size: once
J gene: TRBJ1-3
CDR3 length: 16
CDR3 protein: CAIRTGDQREGNTIYF
CDR3 DNA: TGTGCCATTCGGACAGGGGACCAACGAGAGGGAAACACCATATATTTT

V gene: TRBV3-1/TRBV3-2
D gene: TRBD1
clone size: once
J gene: TRBJ2-5
CDR3 length: 14
CDR3 protein: CASSPRTGIETQYF
CDR3 DNA: TGTGCCAGCAGCCCCCGGACAGGGATCGAGACCCAGTACTTC

V gene: TRBV6-1
D gene: NA
clone size: NA
J gene: TRBJ1-6
CDR3 length: 13
CDR3 protein: CASSDLWNSPLHF
CDR3 DNA: TGTGCCAGCAGTGACCTTTGGAATTCACCCCTCCACTTT

V gene: TRBV7-2
D gene: TRBD2
clone size: NA
J gene: TRBJ2-3
CDR3 length: 14
CDR3 protein: CASSLRGGEDTQYF
CDR3 DNA: TGTGCCAGCAGCTTACGGGGGGGCGAAGATACGCAGTATTTT

V gene: TRBV10-3
D gene: TRBD1
clone size: NA
J gene: TRBJ1-3
CDR3 length: 14
CDR3 protein: CAIRGDSSGNTIYF
CDR3 DNA: TGTGCCATCAGGGGGGACAGCTCTGGAAACACCATATATTTT

V gene: TRBV21-1
D gene: NA
clone size: NA
J gene: TRBJ1-6
CDR3 length: 17
CDR3 protein: CASSKGTGRVRGSPLHF
CDR3 DNA: TGTGCCAGCAGCAAAGGGACGGGCCGGGTTCGGGGTTCACCCCTCCACTTT

V gene: TRBV28
D gene: NA
clone size: NA
J gene: TRBJ2-2
CDR3 length: 15
CDR3 protein: CASSWNSLGTGELFF
CDR3 DNA: TGTGCCAGCAGTTGGAACAGCTTGGGGACCGGGGAGCTGTTTTTT

V gene: TRBV4-3
D gene: NA
clone size: NA
J gene: TRBJ2-7
CDR3 length: 14
CDR3 protein: CASSQGRQGYEQYF
CDR3 DNA: TGCGCCAGCAGCCAAGGCAGGCAAGGCTACGAGCAGTACTTC

V gene: TRBV6-5
D gene: TRBD1
clone size: NA
J gene: TRBJ1-3
CDR3 length: 14
CDR3 protein: CASGGTGGRNTIYF
CDR3 DNA: TGTGCCAGCGGGGGCACAGGGGGAAGAAACACCATATATTTT

V gene: TRBV2
D gene: TRBD1
clone size: once
J gene: TRBJ1-3
CDR3 length: 16
CDR3 protein: CASGTGLPFPGNTIYF
CDR3 DNA: TGTGCCAGCGGGACAGGGCTCCCTTTTCCAGGAAACACCATATATTTT

V gene: TRBV6-5
D gene: NA
clone size: few
J gene: TRBJ2-7
CDR3 length: 11
CDR3 protein: CASRGEYEQYF
CDR3 DNA: TGTGCCAGCAGGGGAGAATACGAGCAGTACTTC

V gene: TRBV7-2
D gene: NA
clone size: NA
J gene: TRBJ1-3
CDR3 length: 13
CDR3 protein: CASSLGSGNTIYF
CDR3 DNA: TGTGCCAGCAGCTTAGGCTCTGGAAACACCATATATTTT

V gene: TRBV3-1/TRBV3-2
D gene: NA
clone size: NA
J gene: TRBJ1-2
CDR3 length: 15
CDR3 protein: CASSQAASRAYGYTF
CDR3 DNA: TGTGCCAGCAGCCAAGCGGCATCCCGGGCTTATGGCTACACCTTC

V gene: TRBV5-6
D gene: NA
clone size: NA
J gene: TRBJ2-7
CDR3 length: 16
CDR3 protein: CASSLYSTAGIYEQYF
CDR3 DNA: TGTGCCAGCAGCTTATACAGTACGGCAGGCATCTACGAGCAGTACTTC

V gene: TRBV19
D gene: NA
clone size: NA
J gene: TRBJ1-3
CDR3 length: 15
CDR3 protein: CASSISGNSGNTIYF
CDR3 DNA: TGTGCCAGTAGTATTTCCGGGAACTCTGGAAACACCATATATTTT

V gene: TRBV7-2
D gene: TRBD1
clone size: NA
J gene: TRBJ1-1
CDR3 length: 14
CDR3 protein: CASSLRQGATPAFF
CDR3 DNA: TGTGCCAGCAGCTTGCGACAGGGGGCGACCCCAGCTTTCTTT

V gene: TRBV30
D gene: NA
clone size: NA
J gene: TRBJ1-4
CDR3 length: 15
CDR3 protein: CAWSYNLGSNEKLFF
CDR3 DNA: TGTGCCTGGAGTTACAACCTCGGATCCAATGAAAAACTGTTTTTT

V gene: TRBV7-2
D gene: TRBD1
clone size: few
J gene: TRBJ1-1
CDR3 length: 14
CDR3 protein: CASSFSGGDTEAFF
CDR3 DNA: TGTGCCAGCAGCTTTTCAGGGGGGGACACTGAAGCTTTCTTT

V gene: TRBV7-2
D gene: NA
clone size: NA
J gene: TRBJ1-1
CDR3 length: 11
CDR3 protein: CASSASTKAFF
CDR3 DNA: TGTGCCAGCAGCGCGAGTACAAAAGCTTTCTTT

V gene: TRBV11-2
D gene: NA
clone size: NA
J gene: TRBJ2-1
CDR3 length: 13
CDR3 protein: CASSRRESVEQFF
CDR3 DNA: TGTGCCAGCAGCCGCCGGGAATCTGTGGAGCAGTTCTTC

V gene: TRBV3-1/TRBV3-2
D gene: TRBD2
clone size: NA
J gene: TRBJ2-1
CDR3 length: 15
CDR3 protein: CASRGLAGAYNEQFF
CDR3 DNA: TGTGCCAGCAGAGGGCTAGCGGGGGCTTACAATGAGCAGTTCTTC

V gene: TRBV5-1
D gene: TRBD2
clone size: once
J gene: TRBJ2-1
CDR3 length: 18
CDR3 protein: CASSWTPPGLASYNEQFF
CDR3 DNA: TGCGCCAGCAGCTGGACCCCACCGGGACTAGCCTCCTACAATGAGCAGTTCTTC

V gene: TRBV9
D gene: NA
clone size: NA
J gene: TRBJ2-5
CDR3 length: 14
CDR3 protein: CASSVGLDRETQYF
CDR3 DNA: TGTGCCAGCAGCGTAGGGCTGGACCGGGAGACCCAGTACTTC

V gene: TRBV19
D gene: TRBD2
clone size: NA
J gene: TRBJ2-1
CDR3 length: 16
CDR3 protein: CASSPGLAVINNEQFF
CDR3 DNA: TGTGCCAGTAGCCCGGGACTAGCGGTAATTAACAATGAGCAGTTCTTC

V gene: TRBV19
D gene: NA
clone size: NA
J gene: TRBJ2-5
CDR3 length: 14
CDR3 protein: CASKRTGNLETQYF
CDR3 DNA: TGTGCCAGTAAAAGGACGGGGAACCTAGAGACCCAGTACTTC

V gene: TRBV7-2
D gene: NA
clone size: NA
J gene: TRBJ1-3
CDR3 length: 14
CDR3 protein: CASSLDSGRNTIYF
CDR3 DNA: TGTGCCAGCAGCTTAGACAGCGGGCGAAACACCATATATTTT

V gene: TRBV24-1
D gene: NA
clone size: NA
J gene: TRBJ1-2
CDR3 length: 12
CDR3 protein: CATRAPDYGYTF
CDR3 DNA: TGTGCCACCAGAGCCCCGGACTATGGCTACACCTTC

V gene: TRBV2
D gene: TRBD1
clone size: few
J gene: TRBJ2-6
CDR3 length: 17
CDR3 protein: CASSDGQGPSGANVLTF
CDR3 DNA: TGTGCCAGCAGTGACGGACAGGGTCCATCTGGGGCCAACGTCCTGACTTTC

V gene: TRBV18
D gene: NA
clone size: NA
J gene: TRBJ1-5
CDR3 length: 13
CDR3 protein: CASSPKSNQPQHF
CDR3 DNA: TGTGCCAGCTCACCAAAGAGCAATCAGCCCCAGCATTTT

V gene: TRBV5-6
D gene: TRBD2
clone size: once
J gene: TRBJ2-3
CDR3 length: 16
CDR3 protein: CASSPLAGATTDTQYF
CDR3 DNA: TGTGCCAGCAGCCCTTTAGCGGGAGCCACCACAGATACGCAGTATTTT

V gene: TRBV5-1
D gene: TRBD1
clone size: NA
J gene: TRBJ2-6
CDR3 length: 18
CDR3 protein: CASSSHGQGLGGANVLTF
CDR3 DNA: TGCGCCAGCAGCTCCCATGGACAGGGTCTAGGAGGGGCCAACGTCCTGACTTTC

V gene: TRBV11-3
D gene: NA
clone size: NA
J gene: TRBJ2-1
CDR3 length: 11
CDR3 protein: CASSFKNEQFF
CDR3 DNA: TGTGCCAGCAGCTTCAAAAATGAGCAGTTCTTC

V gene: TRBV18
D gene: TRBD1
clone size: NA
J gene: TRBJ1-1
CDR3 length: 16
CDR3 protein: CASSPGTGDGGTEAFF
CDR3 DNA: TGTGCCAGCTCACCTGGGACAGGGGATGGGGGAACTGAAGCTTTCTTT

V gene: TRBV9
D gene: TRBD2
clone size: NA
J gene: TRBJ2-3
CDR3 length: 19
CDR3 protein: CASSPRGTSGGLGTDTQYF
CDR3 DNA: TGTGCCAGCAGCCCCCGAGGGACTAGCGGGGGGCTAGGAACAGATACGCAGTATTTT

V gene: TRBV19
D gene: TRBD1
clone size: NA
J gene: TRBJ2-7
CDR3 length: 13
CDR3 protein: CASSVQGAYEQYF
CDR3 DNA: TGTGCCAGTAGTGTTCAGGGGGCCTACGAGCAGTACTTC

V gene: TRBV7-7
D gene: NA
clone size: NA
J gene: TRBJ2-1
CDR3 length: 16
CDR3 protein: CASSFSALSSYNEQFF
CDR3 DNA: TGTGCTAGCAGCTTCTCAGCGCTGAGCTCCTACAATGAGCAGTTCTTC